Listed below are T cell receptor beta chains from one sample, sequenced in a study of CD8+ T cells in alopecia areata. Clones were read by immunoSEQ multiplex PCR, and TCRdb kept only the in-frame ones, dropping some. Of 80,000 to 95,000 clones detected, roughly 40% appear once; the ten largest clones hold about 17%. The material was CD8+ T cells sorted from blood, obtained at week 24, from a patient treated with tofacitinib. Every receptor here comes from a human donor with alopecia areata. Both conserved end residues are part of each CDR3. A D gene is named only where the DNA matches it firmly. A row's size may be missing; if present it is once, few, many or a size class.

TRBJ1-1	NA	TRBV5-4	few	TGTGCCAGCAGCTTGGGCCTGCTAGCTTTCTTT	CASSLGLLAFF
TRBJ2-1	TRBD2	TRBV27	NA	TGTGCCGGGTCGGCTAGCGGGAGTGGTGAGCAGTTCTTC	CAGSASGSGEQFF
TRBJ2-7	TRBD1	TRBV6-5	NA	TGTGCCAGCAGCACGAGGGACAGGGGCGCCTACGAGCAGTACTTC	CASSTRDRGAYEQYF
TRBJ2-7	NA	TRBV7-2	few	TGTGCCAGCAGCGTAACCAAGGCAGGGAATAGTAACGAGCAGTACTTC	CASSVTKAGNSNEQYF
TRBJ2-7	NA	TRBV4-1	few	TGCGCCAGCAGCGTCCGGGAAAGAGGGGACGAGCAGTACTTC	CASSVRERGDEQYF
TRBJ2-3	NA	TRBV2	NA	TGTGCCAGCAGTGAAGCTGAGTTGACTTACCGGGATACGCAGTATTTT	CASSEAELTYRDTQYF
TRBJ2-4	TRBD1	TRBV18	NA	TGTGCCAGCTCAGAAACAGGGGGTTCAACCAAAAACATTCAGTACTTC	CASSETGGSTKNIQYF
TRBJ1-2	TRBD1	TRBV9	few	TGTGCCAGCAGCGCCCTAGGGGGCGGGGGCTACACCTTC	CASSALGGGGYTF
TRBJ2-7	NA	TRBV30	NA	TGTGCCTTCCAGGACGGATACGAGCAGTACTTC	CAFQDGYEQYF
TRBJ2-7	NA	TRBV30	few	TGTGCCTGGGGGGCCACCTACGAGCAGTACTTC	CAWGATYEQYF
TRBJ1-1	NA	TRBV29-1	NA	TGCAGCGTTCCACTCGGGACTGAAGCTTTCTTT	CSVPLGTEAFF
TRBJ2-7	TRBD1	TRBV11-1	few	TGTGCCAGCAGCCCCCCGGGACAGTTGTACGGGCAGTACTTC	CASSPPGQLYGQYF
TRBJ2-7	TRBD2	TRBV29-1	NA	TGCAGCGTTGAAGTCGTCGGTAGCGGGAGACCCTCCGAGCAGTACTTC	CSVEVVGSGRPSEQYF
TRBJ2-7	TRBD2	TRBV7-2	NA	TGTGCCAGCAGCCAGGGACTAGCGGGAGTTGAGCAGTACTTC	CASSQGLAGVEQYF
TRBJ1-1	NA	TRBV7-9	NA	TGTGCCAGCAGCCCGGGGGGGTACACTGAAGCTTTCTTT	CASSPGGYTEAFF
TRBJ2-1	TRBD2	TRBV30	NA	TGTGCCTGGAGCTCGGGGAGGGAGGGGTACAATGAGCAGTTCTTC	CAWSSGREGYNEQFF
TRBJ1-2	TRBD1	TRBV29-1	NA	TGCAGCGTCGGGCCTATGGGGCAGGGGGCGATTTATGGCTACACCTTC	CSVGPMGQGAIYGYTF
TRBJ2-7	NA	TRBV30	NA	TGTGCCTGGAGTTACGGACAGTCCTACGAGCAGTACTTC	CAWSYGQSYEQYF
TRBJ2-7	TRBD1	TRBV5-4	few	TGTGCCAGCAGTTTTCCGGGACAGGGGGTCTACGAGCAGTACTTC	CASSFPGQGVYEQYF
TRBJ2-2	TRBD1	TRBV6-4	NA	TGTGCCAGCAGTGCAGGGGGCAACACCGGGGAGCTGTTTTTT	CASSAGGNTGELFF
TRBJ2-7	TRBD2	TRBV5-1	NA	TGCGCCAGCAGCCCTGGGACTAACTCCTACGAGCAGTACTTC	CASSPGTNSYEQYF
TRBJ2-2	NA	TRBV29-1	NA	TGCAGCGTTCGGCATCCGGGGGACACCGGGGAGCTGTTTTTT	CSVRHPGDTGELFF
TRBJ2-1	TRBD2	TRBV29-1	NA	TGCAGCGTTGTATCCCTAGCGGGAGGTTTGGATGAGCAGTTCTTC	CSVVSLAGGLDEQFF
TRBJ2-7	NA	TRBV20-1	NA	TGCAGTGCTAGAATAGTTTACGAGCAGTACTTC	CSARIVYEQYF
TRBJ2-3	NA	TRBV5-1	NA	TGCGCCAGCAGTTCAGGGGGGGCAGATACGCAGTATTTT	CASSSGGADTQYF
TRBJ2-7	TRBD2	TRBV30	few	TGTGCCTGGAGTGAGGTGGCGGGAGTTAACTACGAGCAGTACTTC	CAWSEVAGVNYEQYF
TRBJ2-5	NA	TRBV5-5	NA	TGTGCCAGCAGCTTGGCCTATGCGGGATTTCGGGAGACCCAGTACTTC	CASSLAYAGFRETQYF
TRBJ1-1	TRBD1	TRBV27	NA	TGTGCCAGCAGTTTCCGATCAGGGGGAGGCACTGAAGCTTTCTTT	CASSFRSGGGTEAFF
TRBJ2-3	NA	TRBV23-1	NA	TGCGCCAGCAGTCAATCAGGGATAGATACGCAGTATTTT	CASSQSGIDTQYF
TRBJ2-2	TRBD1	TRBV4-1	few	TGCGCCAGCAGCCAAGATCATCCGGGACAGGGGAACACCGGGGAGCTGTTTTTT	CASSQDHPGQGNTGELFF
TRBJ1-2	TRBD1	TRBV27	NA	TGTGCCAGCAGTGTCGCCGGGACAGGGAATGGCTACACCTTC	CASSVAGTGNGYTF
TRBJ1-2	TRBD1	TRBV7-9	NA	TGTGCCAGCAGCCCGGGACAGGGGGATGGCTACACCTTC	CASSPGQGDGYTF
TRBJ2-2	NA	TRBV5-1	NA	TGCGCCAGCAGCTTCTTGGGTTGGGACACCGGGGAGCTGTTTTTT	CASSFLGWDTGELFF
TRBJ1-5	TRBD1	TRBV27	NA	TGTGCCAGCAGTCGACAGGGGATCAATCAGCCCCAGCATTTT	CASSRQGINQPQHF
TRBJ2-1	NA	TRBV19	few	TGTGCCAGTAGTCCCTATCCCTTTGAGCAGTTCTTC	CASSPYPFEQFF
TRBJ2-1	TRBD2	TRBV2	NA	TGTGCCAGCAGAGATGCTAGCGGGAGAAATGAGCAGTTCTTC	CASRDASGRNEQFF
TRBJ2-5	TRBD2	TRBV4-1	NA	TGCGCCAGCAGCCAAGGGCCCTCGGGACTAGCGAGGGAGACCCAGTACTTC	CASSQGPSGLARETQYF
TRBJ2-2	NA	TRBV25-1	NA	TGTGCCAGCAGTGAATCGGGGACTCCGAACACCGGGGAGCTGTTTTTT	CASSESGTPNTGELFF
TRBJ2-3	TRBD2	TRBV4-2	NA	TGTGCCAGCAGCCAAGAGGCTAGCGGGGAGGATACGCAGTATTTT	CASSQEASGEDTQYF
TRBJ1-1	NA	TRBV5-5	few	TGTGCCAGCAGCCTATACCTGAACACTGAAGCTTTCTTT	CASSLYLNTEAFF
TRBJ2-1	TRBD2	TRBV10-3	NA	TGTGCCATCACTCCTAGCGGGGAAAGGTCCTACAATGAGCAGTTCTTC	CAITPSGERSYNEQFF
TRBJ2-7	NA	TRBV7-9	NA	TGTGCCAGCAGCTCCACCCACGAGCAGTACTTC	CASSSTHEQYF
TRBJ2-2	TRBD2	TRBV7-6	NA	TGTGCCAGCAGCTCCGGGGCTAGCGGGAGAATTACCGGGGAGCTGTTTTTT	CASSSGASGRITGELFF
TRBJ2-3	NA	TRBV4-1	NA	TGCGCCAGCAGCCCGCTAGCGCCACGCACAGATACGCAGTATTTT	CASSPLAPRTDTQYF
TRBJ1-1	TRBD1	TRBV28	NA	TGTGCCAGCAGTCGACGGACAGGGACGACGAACACTGAAGCTTTCTTT	CASSRRTGTTNTEAFF
TRBJ2-3	NA	TRBV29-1	NA	TGCAGCGTTGAGGGCAGTGGAAGCACAGATACGCAGTATTTT	CSVEGSGSTDTQYF